These 25 T cell receptor beta chains came from one sample sequenced in a study of T-cell reconstitution after alpha-beta-depleted transplantation in children. A TCRbeta library incorporating unique molecular identifiers was prepared. TCRdb analysed the PCR reads with MiXCR anew, one entry per CDR3 protein. Here the sample spans more than 400,000 distinct CDR3 sequences, around two fifths being singletons. The sequences come from PBMCs, collected before TCRalphabeta/CD19-depleted stem cell transplant. The receptors originated from a girl aged 2 to 10 with aplastic anemia, due to receive a stem cell transplant.

The V gene is TRBV28, the J gene TRBJ2-7; weak D call: TRBD1 (6 bases). The CDR3 runs to 13 residues. V shed 4 bases and J shed 2 bases, with 9 bases lying between them. Germline CDR1 is MDHEN and CDR2 is SYDVKM. The CDR3 sequence: CASSYQGPYEQYF. DNA of the CDR3: TGTGCCAGCAGTTATCAGGGGCCCTACGAGCAGTACTTC.

The chain employs TRBV12-3 or TRBV12-4 and TRBJ2-1; tentatively, D is TRBD2 (6 bases). The CDR3 has 14 amino acids. V was trimmed by 8 bases and J by 8 bases, leaving 19 bases between them. As DNA, the CDR3 is TGTGCCAGCCGATTTAGCGGATCTAGGGATGAGCAGTTCTTC. Translation: CASRFSGSRDEQFF.

This clonotype was seen repeatedly, ten times or more. V gene TRBV28 combines with J gene TRBJ1-3; D ambiguous. The CDR3 totals 15 residues. The V end lost 2 bases, the J end lost 5 bases, and 13 bases lay between the germline ends. Germline V CDR1 and CDR2: MDHEN, SYDVKM. CDR3 coding DNA: TGTGCCAGCAGTTTACGGGCACGCGCACGAAACACCATATATTTT. It codes for CASSLRARARNTIYF. Full variable domain (missing parts from reference TRBV28 and TRBJ1-3): DVKVTQSSRYLVKRTGEKVFLECVQDMDHENMFWYRQDPGLGLRLIYFSYDVKMKEKGDIPEGYSVSREKKERFSLILESASTNQTSMYLCASSLRARARNTIYFGEGSWLTVV.

The chain's CDR3 is CASSLSGTGTSRTEAFF. The CDR3 DNA follows: TGTGCCAGCAGCTTATCCGGGACAGGGACGAGTCGGACTGAAGCTTTCTTT. V and J are TRBV7-9 and TRBJ1-1, with 9 bases lining up with TRBD1. The V and J ends lost 2 bases and 5 bases, in that order; junction bases with no gene match: 12. Germline assignment: CDR1 SEHNR and CDR2 FQNEAQ (reference sequence). The CDR3 has 17 amino acids.

In this sample, this clonotype turned up many times. The rearrangement links TRBV28 to TRBJ2-7; perhaps TRBD2 as D (5 bases). In germline, CDR1 is MDHEN, CDR2 SYDVKM. V lost 6 bases to trimming and J lost 0 bases, with 12 bases between them. This CDR3 comprises 14 residues. The CDR3 DNA sequence: TGTGCCAGCAGCTTAAGCGGTAGCTCCTACGAGCAGTACTTC. Its translation: CASSLSGSSYEQYF.

This clonotype was detected many times. The genes are TRBV20-1 and TRBJ2-1; D might be TRBD1 (6 bases). This CDR3 region has 13 residues. Trimming removed 3 bases at V and 5 bases at J, with 11 bases between. Germline lookup yields CDR1 DFQATT and CDR2 SNEGSKA (reference sequence). The CDR3: CSASVAGDNEQFF. CDR3 sequence (DNA): TGCAGTGCTAGCGTGGCAGGGGACAATGAGCAGTTCTTC.

This clonotype was observed a few times. The chain couples TRBV6-1 to TRBJ1-1; a weak D match, TRBD1 (6 bases). In germline, CDR1 is MNHNS, CDR2 SASEGT. The length of the CDR3 is 14 residues. V was pared by 6 bases and J by 4 bases, with 15 bases between. This CDR3 is CASSVTGTSTEAFF. The CDR3 DNA follows: TGTGCCAGCAGCGTTACAGGGACGAGCACTGAAGCTTTCTTT.

This clonotype was found a few times. The CDR3 DNA is TGCAGTGCCCCGAGGGGATCACTAGCGGGGGGGGCGGAGCAGTTCTTC. It yields the protein CSAPRGSLAGGAEQFF. The chain joins TRBV20-1 to TRBJ2-1; the match to TRBD2 covers 13 bases. CDR3 size: 16 residues. Trimming cost V 6 bases and J 10 bases; bases outside gene matches: 15. Germline V gene sequence: CDR1 DFQATT, CDR2 SNEGSKA (reference sequence).

V and J are TRBV28 and TRBJ2-3, with D possibly being TRBD1 or TRBD2 (5 bases each). The CDR3 loop spans 14 amino acids. The germline V gene encodes CDR1 MDHEN and CDR2 SYDVKM. The V end lost 4 bases, the J end lost 4 bases, and 12 bases lay between the germline ends. CDR3 nucleotides: TGTGCCAGCAGTTCCGACTTGGGACCAGATACGCAGTATTTT. This encodes CASSSDLGPDTQYF.

This clonotype was counted ten times or more. V is TRBV20-1 and J is TRBJ2-5; D unclear. V was clipped by 1 base and J by 5 bases, with 5 bases between them. Germline CDR1 DFQATT, CDR2 SNEGSKA (reference sequence). This CDR3 is 11 amino acids long. The chain's CDR3 is CSARGPETQYF. The CDR3 DNA is TGCAGTGCTAGAGGTCCTGAGACCCAGTACTTC.

The chain combines TRBV20-1 with TRBJ1-1; TRBD1 might be the D (5 bases). The CDR3 extends over 15 amino acids. CDR1 DFQATT and CDR2 SNEGSKA come from the germline V gene (reference sequence). V gave up 2 bases and J gave up 1 base, with 14 bases separating them. This chain's CDR3 is CSARLAGRRNTEAFF. The CDR3 nucleotides read TGCAGTGCTAGACTAGCGGGACGGAGGAACACTGAAGCTTTCTTT.

The V gene is TRBV20-1, the J gene TRBJ2-3; TRBD2 matches at 9 bases. Germline-derived CDR1 and CDR2 are DFQATT and SNEGSKA (reference sequence). The V segment lost 6 bases and the J segment 11 bases; nucleotides outside the gene matches: 18. The CDR3 runs to 15 residues. The CDR3 sequence is CSAKRLAGPGVVQYF. CDR3 nucleotides: TGCAGTGCCAAAAGGCTAGCGGGGCCCGGAGTAGTGCAGTATTTT.

A remark on this clonotype: At one end, the junction sequence differs from germline, possibly due to a read error. The chain joins TRBV9 to TRBJ2-1; possibly TRBD2 for D (5 bases). The CDR3 is 15 residues long. From germline, CDR1 is SGDLS and CDR2 YYNGEE. This CDR3 is CASSQDLSSYNEQLF. The DNA for the CDR3 is TGTGCCAGCAGCCAGGACTTAAGCTCCTACAATGAGCAGTTGTTC.

The rearrangement uses TRBV12-3 or TRBV12-4 and TRBJ2-6; TRBD1 might be the D (6 bases). The ends were cut back, 1 base at V and 3 bases at J, with 10 bases in the middle. This CDR3 spans 16 amino acids. The chain's CDR3 is CASSLGGGYGANVLTF. CDR3 DNA sequence: TGTGCCAGCAGTTTAGGAGGGGGATATGGGGCCAACGTCCTGACTTTC.

The genes are TRBV10-3 and TRBJ1-1; D not certain. The CDR3 spans 13 residues. Germline V gives CDR1 ENHRY, CDR2 SYGVKD. The V gene lost 4 bases and the J gene lost 6 bases, with 12 bases spanning the gap. The CDR3 spells CAISGPVVSEAFF. The CDR3 nucleotides read TGTGCCATCAGTGGACCGGTCGTGTCTGAAGCTTTCTTT.

As to this clonotype: This may arise from a read error, as a much more abundant clone is one base away. The chain is built from TRBV18 and TRBJ2-3; 7 bases match TRBD2. Germline CDR1 KGHSH, CDR2 LQKENI. Unmatched junction bases numbered 12, after V lost 4 bases and J lost 2 bases. CDR3 length equals 17 residues. CDR3 residues: CASSRPSGDWATDTQYF. As DNA, the CDR3 is TGTGCCAGCTCACGTCCGAGCGGGGATTGGGCCACAGATACGCAGTATTTT.

This clonotype was found many times. The gene calls are TRBV5-6 and TRBJ1-1; D gene uncertain. The CDR3 has 11 residues. Per the germline V gene, CDR1 is SGHDT and CDR2 is YYEEEE. Trimming removed 0 bases from V and 7 bases from J, with 4 bases in between. CDR3 region: CASSLADEAFF. The CDR3 DNA reads as TGTGCCAGCAGCTTGGCGGATGAAGCTTTCTTT.

This clonotype was counted a few times. The chain joins TRBV29-1 to TRBJ2-1, with TRBD2 identical over 8 bases. Germline values: CDR1 SQVTM, CDR2 ANQGSEA. This CDR3 comprises 16 residues. After removal of 7 bases from V and 2 bases from J, the junction contained 13 bases not matched to a gene. The CDR3 here is CSADELTSETYNEQFF. Written as DNA, the CDR3 is TGCAGCGCAGATGAATTGACTAGCGAAACCTACAATGAGCAGTTCTTC.

The CDR3 is CSARGGSGGRTDTQYF. The CDR3 DNA is TGCAGTGCTAGAGGGGGTAGCGGGGGGCGGACAGATACGCAGTATTTT. The chain employs TRBV20-1 and TRBJ2-3; 10 bases agree with TRBD2. Germline loops: CDR1 DFQATT, CDR2 SNEGSKA (reference sequence). V lost 1 base and J lost 3; bases outside the gene matches: 7. CDR3 length equals 16 residues.

The rearrangement uses TRBV12-3 or TRBV12-4 and TRBJ2-3; the D gene is possibly TRBD2 (7 bases). Trimming left V 6 bases short and J 3 bases short, with 22 bases between. The CDR3 has 17 amino acids. DNA of the CDR3: TGTGCCAGCAGGACGACTTCTCGAGGGGGGGGAACAGATACGCAGTATTTT. Translated: CASRTTSRGGGTDTQYF.

This chain joins TRBV7-2 and TRBJ2-5, with D possibly called TRBD1 or TRBD2 (5 bases each). Per germline, CDR1 SGHTA and CDR2 FQGNSA. The CDR3 loop spans 15 amino acids. Trimming pared 5 bases from V and 2 bases from J, leaving 15 bases between. CDR3 in amino acids: CASSILRGPQETQYF. The DNA of the CDR3 is TGTGCCAGCAGCATACTCCGGGGCCCACAAGAGACCCAGTACTTC.

The chain employs TRBV20-1 and TRBJ2-1, with a tentative D call TRBD1 (6 bases). The CDR3 extends over 12 amino acids. Germline CDR1 DFQATT, CDR2 SNEGSKA (reference sequence). The V and J ends lost 6 bases and 3 bases respectively, with 9 bases between them. The DNA for the CDR3 is TGCAGTGCCATGACAGGCTACAATGAGCAGTTCTTC. Translated, it gives CSAMTGYNEQFF.

This clonotype has more than one count but fewer than ten. The gene calls are TRBV7-9 and TRBJ2-7; TRBD2 might be the D (5 bases). Germline lookup yields CDR1 SEHNR and CDR2 FQNEAQ (reference sequence). The V and J ends lost 1 base and 6 bases respectively, with 13 bases between them. This CDR3 has 14 amino acids. The CDR3 bases are TGTGCCAGCAGCTTAGAGGCGTTCCGGGGCGAGCAGTACTTC. This translates into CASSLEAFRGEQYF.

This clonotype was observed many times. The V and J genes are TRBV4-3 and TRBJ2-7; TRBD2 aligns across 11 bases. J was trimmed by 4 bases and V by 4 bases; bases with no gene match: 6. The CDR3 is 15 residues long. CDR1 and CDR2 from the germline V gene are LGHNA and YSLEER. CDR3 in amino acids: CASSLTSGSLYEQYF. The CDR3 DNA reads TGCGCCAGCAGCCTAACTAGCGGGAGTCTGTACGAGCAGTACTTC.

This chain connects TRBV12-3 or TRBV12-4 to TRBJ2-7; TRBD2 is a possible D gene (6 bases). V lost 3 bases and J 2 bases, leaving 14 bases between the germline ends. The CDR3 totals 15 residues. CDR3 coding DNA: TGTGCCAGCAGTTTTAGGCGGGAAAGGACCTACGAGCAGTACTTC. It codes for CASSFRRERTYEQYF.